This record concerns one T cell receptor (beta chain) sequence. Antigen: not known. This sample was included in a study of T cell repertoires in cytomegalovirus infection. MiXCR, applied by TCRdb to the reads, yields one record per CDR3 protein. This sample has 300,000 to 400,000 distinct CDR3 sequences, with 25% to 30% found just once. This TCR was recovered from a human donor in good health (CMV status not recorded). Some clones in this sample may be carry-over from other donors' samples. The input for sequencing was cultured PBMCs, taken from culture after CMV antigen stimulation.

CDR3 protein: CASSPPVRRSSYNEQFF. For the CDR3, the DNA is TGTGCCAGCTCACCACCGGTCAGGAGGAGCTCCTACAATGAGCAGTTCTTC. This chain joins TRBV18 and TRBJ2-1; tentatively, D is TRBD2 (5 bases). CDR1 and CDR2 (germline): KGHSH, LQKENI. This CDR3 contains 17 residues. Trimming removed 0 bases at V and 0 bases at J, with 12 bases between.